This T cell receptor beta chain was captured by sequencing in a study of T cells in Graves' hyperthyroidism and ophthalmopathy. PBMCs stemmed from 10 ml fresh peripheral blood. This clonotype was recorded a few times. Antigen unknown. Regarding the study as a whole: In the analysis, a 13 V-J model separated ophthalmopathy from stable hyperthyroidism.

Amplified regions were TCR beta CDR3 sequences from RNA transcripts. Carried out on the TCR CDR3, a first-round RT-PCR used the HTBI primer set. MiXCR was run by TCRdb on the multiplex PCR reads, yielding one entry per CDR3 protein. The sample has more than 550,000 distinct CDR3 sequences, 17% seen once; the top ten hold around a sixth. The receptor comes from a man aged 45-60 years with Graves' hyperthyroidism. Sequenced sample: blood.

The DNA of the CDR3 is TGTGCCAGTACCAAGGATAGGGTCGGTGGGGCCAACGTCCTGACTTTC. Its translation is CASTKDRVGGANVLTF. V is TRBV19 and J is TRBJ2-6; D gene ambiguous. Germline values: CDR1 LNHDA, CDR2 SQIVND (reference sequence). Trimming left V 7 bases short and J 3 bases short, with 16 bases between. This CDR3 region has 16 residues.